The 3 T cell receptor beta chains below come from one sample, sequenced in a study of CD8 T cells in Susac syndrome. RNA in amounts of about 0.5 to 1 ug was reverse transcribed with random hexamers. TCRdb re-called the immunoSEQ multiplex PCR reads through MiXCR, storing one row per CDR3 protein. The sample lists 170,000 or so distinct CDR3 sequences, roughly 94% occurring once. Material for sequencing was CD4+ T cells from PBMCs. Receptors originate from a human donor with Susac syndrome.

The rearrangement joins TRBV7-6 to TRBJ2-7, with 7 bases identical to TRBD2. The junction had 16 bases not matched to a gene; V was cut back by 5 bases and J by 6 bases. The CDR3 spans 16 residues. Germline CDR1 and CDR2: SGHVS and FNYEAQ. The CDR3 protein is CASSPWPRLARSEQYF. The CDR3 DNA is TGTGCCAGCAGCCCATGGCCGCGACTAGCACGGAGCGAGCAGTACTTC.

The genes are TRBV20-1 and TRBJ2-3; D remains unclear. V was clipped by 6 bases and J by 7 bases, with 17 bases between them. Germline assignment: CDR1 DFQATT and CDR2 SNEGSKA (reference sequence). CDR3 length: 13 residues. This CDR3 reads CSAKALTLYTQYF. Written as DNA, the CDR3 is TGCAGTGCGAAGGCCCTAACCCTCTATACGCAGTATTTT.

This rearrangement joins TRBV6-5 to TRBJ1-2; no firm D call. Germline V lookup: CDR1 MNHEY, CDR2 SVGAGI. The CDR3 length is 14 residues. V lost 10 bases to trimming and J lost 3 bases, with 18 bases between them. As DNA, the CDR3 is TGTGCCACCTACGCCAACCGGCGGCACTATGGCTACACCTTC. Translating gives CATYANRRHYGYTF.